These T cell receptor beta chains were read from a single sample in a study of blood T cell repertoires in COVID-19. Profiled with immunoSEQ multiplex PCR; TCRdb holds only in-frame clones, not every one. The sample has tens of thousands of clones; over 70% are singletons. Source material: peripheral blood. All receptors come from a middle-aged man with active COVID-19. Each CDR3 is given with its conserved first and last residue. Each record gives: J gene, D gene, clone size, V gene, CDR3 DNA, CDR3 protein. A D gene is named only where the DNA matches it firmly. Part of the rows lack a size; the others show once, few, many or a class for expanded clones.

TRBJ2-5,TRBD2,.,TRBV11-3,TGTGCCAGCAGCGGACGAGCGGGGGGGACAAAAGAGACCCAGTACTTC,CASSGRAGGTKETQYF
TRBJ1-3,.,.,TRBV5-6,TGTGCCAGCAGCTCGGGAGAAAACACCATATATTTT,CASSSGENTIYF
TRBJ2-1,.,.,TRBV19,TGTGCCAGTAGCTCTGATCGGCGGAACAATGAGCAGTTCTTC,CASSSDRRNNEQFF
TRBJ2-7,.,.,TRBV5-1,TGCGCCAGCAGCTTGGGGGTCTTAAGGAGCTCCTACGAGCAGTACTTC,CASSLGVLRSSYEQYF
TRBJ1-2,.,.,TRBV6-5,TGTGCCAGCAGTTATCTAACTAATCGACAGGCCTATGGCTACACCTTC,CASSYLTNRQAYGYTF
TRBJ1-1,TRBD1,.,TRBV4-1,TGCGCCAGCAGCCCTCCAAGGACAGGGGTCACTGAAGCTTTCTTT,CASSPPRTGVTEAFF
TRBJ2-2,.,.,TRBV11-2,TGTGCCAGCAGCTTGACAAACACCGGGGAGCTGTTTTTT,CASSLTNTGELFF
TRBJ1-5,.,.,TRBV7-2,TGTGCCAGCAGCTTAGGCGGGTTCGGCAATCAGCCCCAGCATTTT,CASSLGGFGNQPQHF
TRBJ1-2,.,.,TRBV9,TGTGCCAGCAGCGTAGGGACAGCGGAAAATTCGGGTGGCTACACCTTC,CASSVGTAENSGGYTF
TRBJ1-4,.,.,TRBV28,TGTGCCAGCAGTTTAGGACAGCCCGGAACTAATGAAAAACTGTTTTTT,CASSLGQPGTNEKLFF
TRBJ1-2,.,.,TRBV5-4,TGTGCCAGCAGTTACCCCGGTGACTATGGCTACACCTTC,CASSYPGDYGYTF
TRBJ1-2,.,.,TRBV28,TGTGCCAGCAGTTATACGGGAGGTTTCTATGGCTACACCTTC,CASSYTGGFYGYTF
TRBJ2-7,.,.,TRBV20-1,TGCAGTGCTAGTCATTCGTTACAGGGCCTCGAGCAGTACTTC,CSASHSLQGLEQYF
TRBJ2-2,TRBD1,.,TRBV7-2,TGTGCCAGCAGCTTAGGGGCCGGGACAGGGGTCACCGGGGAGCTGTTTTTT,CASSLGAGTGVTGELFF
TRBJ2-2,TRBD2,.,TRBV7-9,TGTGCCAGCAGTCGGACTAGCGGGGGGGCCTTGGGCACCGGGGAGCTGTTTTTT,CASSRTSGGALGTGELFF
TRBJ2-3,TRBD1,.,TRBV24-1,TGTGCCACCAGTGACCCGTCGGGACAGGCGTACAGGGATACGCAGTATTTT,CATSDPSGQAYRDTQYF
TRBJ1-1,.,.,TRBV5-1,TGCGCCAGCAGCTTACTTCCAGGGAACACTGAAGCTTTCTTT,CASSLLPGNTEAFF
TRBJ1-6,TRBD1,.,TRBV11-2,TGTGCCAGCAGCGTAGGACCGGGACAGGGCGGCTCACCCCTCCACTTT,CASSVGPGQGGSPLHF
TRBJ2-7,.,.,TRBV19,TGTGCCAGTAGTTTCCGGGACACCCGTGGGGACGAGCAGTACTTC,CASSFRDTRGDEQYF
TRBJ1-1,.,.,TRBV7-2,TGTGCCAGCAGCTTGGGACAAAACACTGAAGCTTTCTTT,CASSLGQNTEAFF
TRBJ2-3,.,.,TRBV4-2,TGTGCCAGCAGCCCGGGAGCGAGTTATACGCAGTATTTT,CASSPGASYTQYF
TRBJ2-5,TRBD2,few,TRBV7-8,TGTGCCAGCAGCCCATACCGGCTAGCGGGGGGAGTCTCCAAGAAGACCCAGTACTTC,CASSPYRLAGGVSKKTQYF
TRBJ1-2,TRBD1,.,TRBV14,TGTGCCAGCAGCCAAAAGAGGGGGACAGCATATGGCTACACCTTC,CASSQKRGTAYGYTF
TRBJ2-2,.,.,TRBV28,TGTGCCAGCAGTTTACTGGGCCAGATGATGAACACCGGGGAGCTGTTTTTT,CASSLLGQMMNTGELFF
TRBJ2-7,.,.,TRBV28,TGTGCCAGCAGTTCATCAACAGCCACGCTTCCCTACGAGCAGTACTTC,CASSSSTATLPYEQYF
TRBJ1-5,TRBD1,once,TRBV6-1,TGTGCCAGCAGTGCAGGGACAGGGGTTCGAGGCAATCAGCCCCAGCATTTT,CASSAGTGVRGNQPQHF
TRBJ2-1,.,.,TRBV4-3,TGCGCCAGCAGCCAAGATCTTTGGAGGCTAGCAGCCTACAATGAGCAGTTCTTC,CASSQDLWRLAAYNEQFF
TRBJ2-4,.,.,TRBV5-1,TGCGCCAGCAGCTTGGAAGGTATGCGACAGCTAGCCAAAAACATTCAGTACTTC,CASSLEGMRQLAKNIQYF
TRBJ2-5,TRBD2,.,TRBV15,TGTGCCACCAGCAGAGTAATAGCGGGAGGCCAAGAGACCCAGTACTTC,CATSRVIAGGQETQYF
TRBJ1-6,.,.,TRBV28,TGTGCCAGCACTTCCCCCAGCTCCTATAATTCACCCCTCCACTTT,CASTSPSSYNSPLHF
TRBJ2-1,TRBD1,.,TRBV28,TGTGCCAGCAGTTCCTCAGGGGGTATAATTAACAATGAGCAGTTCTTC,CASSSSGGIINNEQFF
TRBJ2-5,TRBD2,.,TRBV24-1,TGTGCCACCAGTGCCGCGGGGGCTAGCGGGAGAGGAGAGACCCAGTACTTC,CATSAAGASGRGETQYF
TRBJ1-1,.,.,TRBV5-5,TGTGCCAGCAGCTTGGACCGGGGGATGAACACTGAAGCTTTCTTT,CASSLDRGMNTEAFF
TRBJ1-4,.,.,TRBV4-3,TGCGCCAGCAGCCAAGTCGAGCTACCCAATGAAAAACTGTTTTTT,CASSQVELPNEKLFF
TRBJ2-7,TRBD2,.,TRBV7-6,TGTGCCAGCAGCCGACTAGCGGGAGAAGGAGGGGAGCAGTACTTC,CASSRLAGEGGEQYF
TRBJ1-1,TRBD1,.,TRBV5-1,TGCGCCAGCAGCTTGGGGACAGGGGGCACTGAAGCTTTCTTT,CASSLGTGGTEAFF
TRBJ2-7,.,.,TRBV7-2,TGTGCCAGCAGCCCCTCCTTAGGGGGGGGGCCCTACGAGCAGTACTTC,CASSPSLGGGPYEQYF
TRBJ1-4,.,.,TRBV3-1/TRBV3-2,TGTGCCAGCAGCCTCAGGGCATCAACTAATGAAAAACTGTTTTTT,CASSLRASTNEKLFF
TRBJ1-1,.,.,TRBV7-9,TGTGCCAGCAGCAGTCGACAGGAGAACACTGAAGCTTTCTTT,CASSSRQENTEAFF
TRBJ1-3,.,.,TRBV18,TGTGCCAGCTCCCAGGACTCTGGAAACACCATATATTTT,CASSQDSGNTIYF
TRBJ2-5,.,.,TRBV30,TGTGCCTGGAGTCAGGGGAGACAAGAGACCCAGTACTTC,CAWSQGRQETQYF
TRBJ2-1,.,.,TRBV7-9,TGTGCCAGCAACCTTAGGGGGGTAGGGGGCGCTAGGAATGAGCAGTTCTTC,CASNLRGVGGARNEQFF
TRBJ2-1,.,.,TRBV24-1,TGTGCCACCAGTGACCCGACAGAGAGCTCCTACAATGAGCAGTTCTTC,CATSDPTESSYNEQFF
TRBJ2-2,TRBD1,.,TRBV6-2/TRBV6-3,TGTGCCAGCAGCGTGGACAGGGCGGATTTCGGGGAGCTGTTTTTT,CASSVDRADFGELFF
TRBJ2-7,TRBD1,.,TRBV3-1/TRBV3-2,TGTGCCAGCAGCCGCCGGGACAGCTCCTACGAGCAGTACTTC,CASSRRDSSYEQYF
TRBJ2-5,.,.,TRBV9,TGTGCCAGCAGCGTAGGATCGGCGGGACGACAGGAGACCCAGTACTTC,CASSVGSAGRQETQYF
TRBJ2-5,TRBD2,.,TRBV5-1,TGCGCCAGCAGCTTGGATAGCGGGCAAGAGACCCAGTACTTC,CASSLDSGQETQYF
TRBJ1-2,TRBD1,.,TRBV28,TGTGCCAGCAGCGGGGGGGGGACAGTGATTGATGGCTACACCTTC,CASSGGGTVIDGYTF
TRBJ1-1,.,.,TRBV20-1,TGCAGAGCGAGGAGTCAGGGAAAAGCTTTCTTT,CRARSQGKAFF
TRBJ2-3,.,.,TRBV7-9,TGTGCCAGCAGCTTACGGTCTGATCGGGCAGATACGCAGTATTTT,CASSLRSDRADTQYF
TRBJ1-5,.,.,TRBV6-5,TGTGCCAGCAGCCAGGTCAGCAATCAGCCCCAGCATTTT,CASSQVSNQPQHF
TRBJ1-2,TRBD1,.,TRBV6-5,TGTGCCAGCAGGACCGGGACAGGGGGCGGGTATGGCTACACCTTC,CASRTGTGGGYGYTF
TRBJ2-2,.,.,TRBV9,TGTGCCAGCAGCGCCAGAGGGAGAACCGGGGAGCTGTTTTTT,CASSARGRTGELFF
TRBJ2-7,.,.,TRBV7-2,TGTGCCAGCAGCTTAGACAGGAGTTCGGCCGAGCAGTACTTC,CASSLDRSSAEQYF
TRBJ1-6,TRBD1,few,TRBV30,TGTGCCTGGAGTGTGAACAGGGGGAATTCACCCCTCCACTTT,CAWSVNRGNSPLHF